The sequence of this TCR beta chain was determined in a study of blood T cell repertoires in COVID-19. Overall study: Samples representing acute and convalescent COVID-19 were sourced from the United States, Italy and Spain. PBMCs, B-cell-depleted T cells, or T cells were the source of the cDNA or gDNA that made up the material.

Everyone who took part was roughly 18 to 89 years old, and they came from 24 US areas. What the recovered Cohort 3 donors had was two negative PCRs, clearance, or symptom resolution. Some clones are missing from TCRdb's copy, which holds only in-frame ones; the method was immunoSEQ multiplex PCR. The table has 310,000 or so clones, 80% to 90% seen once; the top ten hold just under 9%. Germline V gene data show CDR1 as MNHEY and CDR2 as SVGAGI. V was clipped by 1 base and J by 7 bases; unmatched bases: 4. This CDR3 comprises 16 residues. The material sequenced was PBMCs or T cells enriched from blood (not recorded which). The chain has TRBV6-5 and TRBJ1-6, with 10 bases fitting TRBD1. This clonotype was sampled from a woman aged 18-30 years who had recovered from COVID-19. The CDR3 DNA sequence: TGTGCCAGCAGTTACTTTAGGGGACAGGGGAATTCACCCCTCCACTTT. Protein: CASSYFRGQGNSPLHF.